The T cell receptor beta chain under discussion was sequenced for a study of PD-L1 blockade in urothelial cancer. Study results and limitations: Pretreatment blood TCR clonality under the median forecast improved survival. At the 3-week point, tumor-associated blood clones expanded more in durable-benefit patients.

This CDR3 region has 14 residues. Germline V gives CDR1 SGDLS, CDR2 YYNGEE. After removal of 3 bases from V and 4 bases from J, the junction contained 6 bases not matched to a gene. Using immunoSEQ multiplex PCR, the repertoire was profiled, and TCRdb retains in-frame clones only, with some absent. The sample consists of approximately 51,000 clones, 86% of them appearing once. About this clone itself: Its antigen is not known.

This TCR came from a man aged 55 to 70 with urothelial cancer. Sequencing used PBMCs, obtained around atezolizumab (anti-PD-L1) treatment. This chain joins TRBV9 and TRBJ1-1, with 7 bases lining up with TRBD1. For the CDR3, the DNA is TGTGCCAGCAGCGCCCGACAGGGCGGCACTGAAGCTTTCTTT. It encodes CASSARQGGTEAFF.